This T cell receptor beta chain was sequenced during a study of blood T cells in healthy people across ages. Whole-study results and caveats: As age increased, TCR beta diversity per million T cells fell in a roughly linear fashion. Strong correlation existed between TCR beta diversity and naive T cell percentage.

A J-beta primer mix and a sample-barcoded 5' primer were used in a second PCR of roughly 7 to 12 cycles. A template-switch adaptor that had 12 random nucleotides put a tag on each cDNA molecule. TCRdb redid the calling of the 5' RACE reads with MiXCR, one entry per CDR3 protein. The data contain 1,300,000 or so distinct CDR3 sequences, around 59% of them singletons. After removal of 0 bases from V and 8 bases from J, the junction contained 11 bases not matched to a gene. The CDR3 runs 17 residues. Germline values: CDR1 LGHNA, CDR2 YSLEER. This clonotype was seen only once. Its cognate antigen is unknown.

The chain carries TRBV4-3 and TRBJ2-1, with TRBD2 matching over 9 bases. Specimen: blood. This TCR came from a man between 18 and 35 years old in good health. CDR3 sequence: CASSQDVTSSGNYEQFF. CDR3 sequence (DNA): TGCGCCAGCAGCCAAGATGTCACGTCTAGCGGGAATTATGAGCAGTTCTTC.